These T cell receptor beta chains were read from a single sample in a study of blood T cell repertoires in COVID-19. Only in-frame clones appear in the TCRdb table, and some are missing; sequencing was by immunoSEQ multiplex PCR. The sample includes about 210,000 clones, 65% to 90% of them seen just once. Sample: peripheral blood. Source of these receptors: a middle-aged man with COVID-19, enrolled during active disease. CDR3s include the opening cysteine and the closing phenylalanine or tryptophan. D genes are given only for firm matches. Clone size is given for some rows only: seen once, a few or many times, or a class if the clone is expanded.

>TRBJ1-6|NA|NA|TRBV27
TGTGCCAGCAGTTTGCGGGGGGCCCACACCTATAATTCACCCCTCCACTTT
CASSLRGAHTYNSPLHF
>TRBJ2-3|TRBD2|NA|TRBV5-1
TGCGCCAGCAGGGGATCGGGGAGGGGCACAGATACGCAGTATTTT
CASRGSGRGTDTQYF
>TRBJ2-7|NA|once|TRBV12-3/TRBV12-4
TGTGCCAGCAGTTTCGGGGAAGGCGAGCAGTACTTC
CASSFGEGEQYF
>TRBJ1-2|TRBD1|NA|TRBV29-1
TGCAGCGTTCAGGTAGACAGGGAGTATGGCTACACCTTC
CSVQVDREYGYTF
>TRBJ2-4|TRBD2|NA|TRBV5-1
TGCGCCAGCAGTAATAGCGGGGATGGCAAAAACATTCAGTACTTC
CASSNSGDGKNIQYF
>TRBJ1-6|NA|few|TRBV4-1
TGCGCCAGCAGCGTAGCAGGGGCAACGTCGTATAATTCACCCCTCCACTTT
CASSVAGATSYNSPLHF
>TRBJ1-1|NA|NA|TRBV20-1
TGCAGTGCTAGTAAGAGTAACCTAAACACTGAAGCTTTCTTT
CSASKSNLNTEAFF
>TRBJ2-5|TRBD2|NA|TRBV3-1/TRBV3-2
TGTGCCAGCAGCCCCAGAGGACTAGCGGGGGCAGAGACCCAGTACTTC
CASSPRGLAGAETQYF
>TRBJ2-5|TRBD2|NA|TRBV2
TGTGCCAGCAGTGAACCGGGACTAGTCCAAGAGACCCAGTACTTC
CASSEPGLVQETQYF
>TRBJ2-5|TRBD2|few|TRBV6-1
TGTGCCAGCAGTGAAGTAGCGGGGGGCCAAGAGACCCAGTACTTC
CASSEVAGGQETQYF
>TRBJ2-3|NA|NA|TRBV6-5
TGTGCCAGCAGCGGGGAACGGGAGACAGATACGCAGTATTTT
CASSGERETDTQYF
>TRBJ1-1|NA|NA|TRBV4-3
TGCGCCAGCAGCCAATCCCCAACTGAAGCTTTCTTT
CASSQSPTEAFF
>TRBJ1-5|TRBD1|NA|TRBV15
TGTGCCACCAGCGCCGACAGGGGGCTGGGCAATCAGCCCCAGCATTTT
CATSADRGLGNQPQHF
>TRBJ1-2|TRBD1|NA|TRBV11-1
TGTGCCAGCAGCTTGGATGGACAGGGCCAGGGAGGCTACACCTTC
CASSLDGQGQGGYTF
>TRBJ1-6|TRBD1|NA|TRBV5-5
TGTGCCAGCAGCTTGAAACAGGGGGCAAATTCACCCCTCCACTTT
CASSLKQGANSPLHF
>TRBJ2-3|TRBD2|NA|TRBV5-4
TGTGCCAGCAGCCAGGGACTAGCGGGGTTAGATACGCAGTATTTT
CASSQGLAGLDTQYF
>TRBJ2-7|NA|NA|TRBV4-2
TGTGCCAGCAGCCAAGCGAAACAGGGCTCAAACTACGAGCAGTACTTC
CASSQAKQGSNYEQYF
>TRBJ2-2|TRBD2|NA|TRBV3-1/TRBV3-2
TGTGCCAGCAGCCTAGAGGGAATTAGCGGGGTCAACACCGGGGAGCTGTTTTTT
CASSLEGISGVNTGELFF
>TRBJ1-5|NA|once|TRBV19
TGTGCCAGTAGTCTCGGACGTAGCGGCAATCAGCCCCAGCATTTT
CASSLGRSGNQPQHF
>TRBJ2-2|TRBD1|few|TRBV27
TGTGCCAGCAGTGTACAGGGGTTCACCGGGGAGCTGTTTTTT
CASSVQGFTGELFF
>TRBJ1-2|NA|NA|TRBV19
TGTGCCAGTAGTATTGAGCCAGGGATCTATGGCTACACCTTC
CASSIEPGIYGYTF
>TRBJ2-2|NA|NA|TRBV4-1
TGCGCCAGCAGCCACCGGGGTTGGACCGGGGAGCTGTTTTTT
CASSHRGWTGELFF
>TRBJ1-6|TRBD1|NA|TRBV2
TGTGCCAGCAGGAGCTACAGGGGTGGGAATTCACCCCTCCACTTT
CASRSYRGGNSPLHF
>TRBJ1-2|NA|NA|TRBV5-5
TGTGCCAGCAGCTTATTTGTCCCTCCAGAGAACAGGCGCGGACATGGCTACACCTTC
CASSLFVPPENRRGHGYTF
>TRBJ1-6|NA|NA|TRBV21-1
TGTGCCAGCAGCGAGGGTCGCACGTTTCCACCCCTCCACTTT
CASSEGRTFPPLHF
>TRBJ1-2|NA|NA|TRBV11-2
TGTGCCAGCAGCTTAGTGGCGGGGGTGAAAGGCTACACCTTC
CASSLVAGVKGYTF
>TRBJ2-1|NA|NA|TRBV6-6
TGTGCCAGCACCCCAGGGGCTCAGCTGGAGCAGTTCTTC
CASTPGAQLEQFF
>TRBJ1-6|NA|NA|TRBV4-3
TGCGCCAGCAGCCAAGATTTTGGAAACAGGAATTCACCCCTCCACTTT
CASSQDFGNRNSPLHF
>TRBJ2-7|TRBD1|NA|TRBV6-6
TGTGCCAGCAGTCTGGACAGGAGCTCCTACGAGCAGTACTTC
CASSLDRSSYEQYF
>TRBJ2-3|NA|NA|TRBV5-1
TGCGCCAGCAGCCCTAGCCTGACAGATACGCAGTATTTT
CASSPSLTDTQYF
>TRBJ1-1|TRBD1|NA|TRBV9
TGTGACACGAGCCAGCAGCGTGGAAAGACAGGGGGTCCGGGGAACACTGAAGCTTTCTTT
CDTSQQRGKTGGPGNTEAFF
>TRBJ2-2|NA|NA|TRBV11-2
TGTGCCAGCAGCTTAGATCGGGTTGTCCTGTTTTTT
CASSLDRVVLFF
>TRBJ2-2|TRBD2|NA|TRBV6-5
TGTGCCAGCAGTTACTCGATGGGGGGGACCGGGGAGCTGTTTTTT
CASSYSMGGTGELFF
>TRBJ2-1|NA|once|TRBV15
TGTGCCACCAGCAGAGATTTAGCGGAATCCTACAATGAGCAGTTCTTC
CATSRDLAESYNEQFF
>TRBJ2-2|NA|NA|TRBV2
TGTGCCAGCACCGTTACAGGGACCACCGGGGAGCTGTTTTTT
CASTVTGTTGELFF
>TRBJ2-7|NA|NA|TRBV9
TGTGCCAGCAGCGTAGGACAGCGCTCCTACGAGCAGTACTTC
CASSVGQRSYEQYF
>TRBJ1-1|NA|NA|TRBV7-3
TGTGCCAGCAGCTTAACCGGCGACATTATGAACACTGAAGCTTTCTTT
CASSLTGDIMNTEAFF
>TRBJ2-7|TRBD1|NA|TRBV20-1
TGCAGTGCTAGTCCCCCGACAGGGGGCCGCGAGCAGTACTTC
CSASPPTGGREQYF
>TRBJ2-1|NA|NA|TRBV9
TGTGCCAGCAGCGCCCGCGGGGGCTCATTATACAATGAGCAGTTCTTC
CASSARGGSLYNEQFF
>TRBJ2-7|NA|NA|TRBV11-2
TGTGCCAGCAGCTTCCCGGGGGCCTACGAGCAGTACTTC
CASSFPGAYEQYF
>TRBJ2-4|TRBD1|NA|TRBV7-3
TGTGCCAGCAGCTTACCTGGGACAGGGGGCAAAAACATTCAGTACTTC
CASSLPGTGGKNIQYF
>TRBJ1-3|NA|NA|TRBV9
TGTGCCAGCAGCGTAGCTGGGCAGGGAAGTTCTGGAAACACCATATATTTT
CASSVAGQGSSGNTIYF
>TRBJ2-5|NA|NA|TRBV12-3/TRBV12-4
TGTGCCAGCAGTTTCCCCCCCGGGGAGACCCAGTACTTC
CASSFPPGETQYF
>TRBJ2-3|TRBD2|once|TRBV7-2
TGTGCCAGCAGCCCAACTAGCGGGGGATTCACAGATACGCAGTATTTT
CASSPTSGGFTDTQYF